The TCR beta chain under discussion was sequenced for a study of blood T cells in healthy people across ages. Findings of the study overall: Diversity was estimated from one million T cells, and these estimates were considered underestimates.

Primers used in a second PCR of about 6 to 11 cycles were a sample-barcoded 5' primer and a J-beta primer mix. TCRdb redid the calling of the 5' RACE reads with MiXCR, one entry per CDR3 protein. The sample carries about 650,000 distinct CDR3 sequences, about 34% recorded once. This clonotype was seen ten or more times. Antigen: not known. The CDR3 covers 15 residues. J gave up 3 bases and V 1 base, and 2 bases lay outside the gene matches. Germline assignment: CDR1 LGHDT and CDR2 YNNKEL (reference sequence). The study drew donors from healthy Caucasian individuals in Russia aged roughly 6 to 95. Each individual donor underwent a draw of 8 to 10 milliliters of peripheral blood.

The source material was blood. The TCR was taken from an elderly woman in good health. This chain uses TRBV3-1 with TRBJ2-1; 8 nucleotides match TRBD2. CDR3 protein: CASSQVGTSYNEQFF. The CDR3 DNA is TGTGCCAGCAGCCAAGTGGGGACTAGCTACAATGAGCAGTTCTTC.